This TCR beta chain stems from a study of blood T cell repertoires in COVID-19. The overall study: Samples representing acute and convalescent COVID-19 were sourced from the United States, Italy and Spain. Sources were T cells, B-cell-depleted T cells, or PBMCs; the material itself was cDNA or gDNA.

In the study's own analysis: It was from reference gene primer amplification that nucleated cell counts were estimated. Assay: immunoSEQ multiplex PCR; the TCRdb copy retains only in-frame clones and omits some. The V and J calls and clone size are taken from that table; D and trimming were inferred from the DNA. The sample has over 90,000 clones; roughly 90% are singletons. Seattle's cohort entered during active infection and was followed longitudinally. The specimen was peripheral blood. This receptor was obtained from a woman aged 45-65 years with COVID-19, enrolled during active disease.

DNA for the CDR3: TGCAGCGTTGATCCTCGGGACAAGGAAGGCTACACCTTC. It is translated as CSVDPRDKEGYTF. The V and J genes are TRBV29-1 and TRBJ1-2, with D possibly TRBD1 on 6 matching bases. The germline CDR1 and CDR2 sequences are SQVTM and ANQGSEA. Between the trimmed V and J ends, which lost 3 bases and 8 bases, there was a span of 16 bases. The CDR3 consists of 13 residues.